This passage covers 29 T cell receptor beta chains from one sample sequenced in a study of CD8 T cells in ankylosing spondylitis. These TCRs' antigens remain unknown. General study points: A motif of eight or nine highly homologous TCR beta variants was seen as apparently characteristic of ankylosing spondylitis blood.

TCRdb recomputed calls from the 5' RACE reads with MiXCR, one row per CDR3 protein. The table lists approximately 440,000 distinct CDR3 sequences, 15% to 20% of them singletons. The sequenced sample consisted of blood, either unsorted or a sorted T cell fraction (not recorded which). The source is a male donor with ankylosing spondylitis.

There are a few counts of this clonotype. The chain recombines TRBV20-1 with TRBJ2-5; 9 bases match TRBD2. Germline V lookup: CDR1 DFQATT, CDR2 SNEGSKA (reference sequence). This CDR3 has 13 amino acids. Trimming took 3 bases from V and 7 from J; bases not matched to a gene: 6. CDR3 region: CSASLAGGRTQYF. CDR3 in DNA: TGCAGTGCTAGTCTGGCGGGAGGGCGGACCCAGTACTTC.

This chain connects TRBV4-2 to TRBJ2-1; D remains unclear. CDR1 is LGHNA and CDR2 is YNFKEQ in the germline V gene. The CDR3 runs 15 residues. V lost 1 base and J lost 6, with 13 bases in between. The CDR3 spells CASSQGAPGSNEQFF. CDR3 nucleotide sequence: TGTGCCAGCAGCCAAGGAGCCCCCGGCTCCAATGAGCAGTTCTTC.

This clonotype was detected a few times. The chain recombines TRBV7-2 with TRBJ2-2; no firm D call. The CDR3 spans 14 residues. Germline V gene data show CDR1 as SGHTA and CDR2 as FQGNSA. Between the trimmed V and J ends, which lost 2 bases and 6 bases, there was a span of 10 bases. The CDR3 nucleotides read TGTGCCAGCAGCTTATCCCGCTACGCCGGGGAGCTGTTTTTT. It specifies CASSLSRYAGELFF.

This clonotype was counted only a few times. The V call is TRBV28, the J call TRBJ2-3; D call uncertain. The CDR3 has 12 residues. Trimming removed 5 bases at V and 6 bases at J, with 9 bases between. Germline V gives CDR1 MDHEN, CDR2 SYDVKM. The CDR3 is CASSTPRDTQYF. Here the CDR3 DNA reads TGTGCCAGCAGTACCCCTAGGGATACGCAGTATTTT.

This clonotype appeared a single time. The chain couples TRBV20-1 to TRBJ1-3; TRBD1 agrees at 7 bases. V shed 2 bases, J shed 1 base, and the junction held 2 bases outside the gene matches. The CDR3 sequence is 14 residues long. CDR1 is DFQATT and CDR2 is SNEGSKA in the germline V gene (reference sequence). The CDR3 DNA reads TGCAGTGCTAGATACAGGGGATCTGGAAACACCATATATTTT. Protein product: CSARYRGSGNTIYF.

This clonotype was counted between two and nine times. V is TRBV5-1 and J is TRBJ2-3; 10 bases map to TRBD2. J lost 0 bases, V lost 4 bases, and 2 bases had no gene match. The CDR3 covers 15 residues. The germline CDR1 and CDR2 sequences are SGHRS and YFSETQ. The CDR3 nucleotides read TGCGCCAGCAGCGGGGGACTAGCGAGCACAGATACGCAGTATTTT. Translating gives CASSGGLASTDTQYF.

This clonotype has a handful of counts. This chain uses TRBV5-1 with TRBJ2-7, with unresolved D. The V gene's germline CDR1 is SGHRS and CDR2 YFSETQ. Trimming left V 3 bases short and J 0 bases short, with 13 bases between. The CDR3 is 15 residues long. The CDR3 here is CASSSGRQSSYEQYF. Written as DNA, the CDR3 is TGCGCCAGCAGCTCCGGACGCCAGAGCTCCTACGAGCAGTACTTC.

Many counts were recorded for this clonotype. This chain uses TRBV7-2 with TRBJ1-2; D may be TRBD1 (5 bases). Between the trimmed V and J ends, which lost 5 bases and 2 bases, there was a span of 9 bases. The CDR3 runs to 13 residues. The germline V gene has CDR1 SGHTA and CDR2 FQGNSA. In DNA, the CDR3 is TGTGCCAGCAGCCTGGGACGGAACTATGGCTACACCTTC. Protein sequence: CASSLGRNYGYTF. The variable domain in full, with the rest retrieved from reference TRBV7-2 and TRBJ1-2, is GAGVSQSPSNKVTEKGKDVELRCDPISGHTALYWYRQSLGQGLEFLIYFQGNSAPDKSGLPSDRFSAERTGGSVSTLTIQRTQQEDSAVYLCASSLGRNYGYTFGSGTRLTVV.

This clonotype was observed many times. This chain connects TRBV12-3 or TRBV12-4 to TRBJ1-6; weak D call: TRBD1 (6 bases). V lost 5 bases, J lost 7 bases, and 15 bases lay in between. There are 15 residues in the CDR3. Here the CDR3 reads CASSPPPGVNSPLHF. The DNA for the CDR3 is TGTGCCAGCAGTCCGCCGCCAGGGGTGAATTCACCCCTCCACTTT.

Ten or more counts support this clonotype. The chain carries TRBV24-1 and TRBJ2-3, with D possibly being TRBD2 (6 bases). Germline V gene lookup returns CDR1 KGHDR and CDR2 SFDVKD. The CDR3 is 15 residues long. Trimming left V 9 bases short and J 4 bases short, with 19 bases between. In nucleotides, the CDR3 is TGTGCCACCGGGCTGACTAGAGGTCGCGCAGATACGCAGTATTTT. Amino acids: CATGLTRGRADTQYF.

This clonotype was picked up a small number of times. This chain connects TRBV7-2 to TRBJ1-6, with a possible D match to TRBD1 (5 bases). Germline loops: CDR1 SGHTA, CDR2 FQGNSA. V lost 6 bases to trimming and J lost 7 bases, with 22 bases between them. The CDR3 totals 17 residues. The CDR3 spells CASSFSEVPRVNSPLHF. In nucleotides, the CDR3 is TGTGCCAGCAGTTTTTCCGAGGTCCCCAGGGTAAATTCACCCCTCCACTTT.

This clonotype was seen many times. The junction departs from germline at one end; a sequencing error may be responsible. The V and J genes are TRBV5-1 and TRBJ1-1, with TRBD1 as a possible D gene (5 bases). The CDR3 is 13 amino acids. CDR1 is SGHRS and CDR2 is YFSETQ in the germline V gene. Here the CDR3 DNA reads TGTGCCAGCAGTTTTTCGGGGGACACTGAAGCTTTCTTT. It encodes CASSFSGDTEAFF.

This clonotype has only a few counts. In DNA, the CDR3 is TGTGCCAGCAGTTCATCGGACAGCTCCTACAATGAGCAGTTCTTC. This encodes CASSSSDSSYNEQFF. The chain uses TRBV2 and TRBJ2-1; maybe TRBD1 (6 bases). The length of the CDR3 is 15 residues. Trimming took 5 bases from V and 0 from J, leaving 11 bases between them. CDR1 is SNHLY and CDR2 is FYNNEI in the germline V gene.

This rearrangement joins TRBV7-2 to TRBJ2-7; 8 bases are a match to TRBD1. Germline-derived CDR1 and CDR2 are SGHTA and FQGNSA. J lost 5 bases, V lost 5 bases, and 5 bases had no gene match. CDR3 size: 13 residues. This chain's CDR3 is CASSIGQGHEQYF. CDR3 nucleotide sequence: TGTGCCAGCAGCATTGGACAGGGCCACGAGCAGTACTTC.

This clonotype appeared a few times. The chain joins TRBV7-9 to TRBJ1-5; TRBD1 aligns across 7 bases. V lost 5 bases and J lost 8; bases outside the gene matches: 15. Per germline, CDR1 SEHNR and CDR2 FQNEAQ (reference sequence). The CDR3 is made up of 16 amino acids. The CDR3 DNA sequence: TGTGCCAGCAGCCAACATCCGCGACAGGGAGGTGAGCCCCAGCATTTT. Translation gives CASSQHPRQGGEPQHF.

This clonotype turned up a few times. The chain combines TRBV5-1 with TRBJ2-3; 10 bases agree with TRBD1. Trimming at V came to 3 bases and at J to 4 bases, leaving 2 bases not matched to a gene. Per the germline V gene, CDR1 is SGHRS and CDR2 is YFSETQ. CDR3 length: 14 amino acids. The CDR3 nucleotides read TGCGCCAGCAGCTCCGGACAGGGGGCAGATACGCAGTATTTT. Translated: CASSSGQGADTQYF. Based on the CDR3 plus reference TRBV5-1 and TRBJ2-3, the full variable domain is KAGVTQTPRYLIKTRGQQVTLSCSPISGHRSVSWYQQTPGQGLQFLFEYFSETQRNKGNFPGRFSGRQFSNSRSEMNVSTLELGDSALYLCASSSGQGADTQYFGPGTRLTVL.

This chain uses TRBV5-1 with TRBJ2-3, with D possibly TRBD1 on 5 matching bases. The CDR3 spans 17 residues. Trimming removed 0 bases from V and 6 bases from J, with 20 bases in between. Germline V gene sequence: CDR1 SGHRS, CDR2 YFSETQ. This CDR3 reads CASSLGGTGSGSDTQYF. DNA for the CDR3: TGCGCCAGCAGCTTGGGGGGTACAGGATCTGGCAGCGATACGCAGTATTTT.

This clonotype was counted many times. CDR3 DNA sequence: TGCGCCAGCAGCCAACCTTTCCAGCGGGGGAGCACAGATACGCAGTATTTT. It specifies CASSQPFQRGSTDTQYF. V and J are TRBV4-1 and TRBJ2-3; 8 bases agree with TRBD2. Germline CDR1 is MGHRA and CDR2 is YSYEKL. This CDR3 contains 17 residues. Germline trimming cut 2 bases from V and 0 bases from J; bases unmatched to any gene: 7.

This clonotype was seen a few times. The chain carries TRBV11-1 and TRBJ2-2; 7 bases are a match to TRBD1. The CDR3 is 16 residues long. After removal of 2 bases from V and 4 bases from J, the junction contained 7 bases not matched to a gene. The germline CDR1 and CDR2 sequences are SGHAT and FQDESV (reference sequence). The DNA of the CDR3 is TGTGCCAGCAGCTTAAGGGGCGACAGGGTCACCGGGGAGCTGTTTTTT. It encodes CASSLRGDRVTGELFF.

This clonotype was seen more than once but under ten times. CDR3 region: CASSQEKSYNEQFF. The CDR3 nucleotides read TGCGCCAGCAGCCAAGAGAAGTCCTACAATGAGCAGTTCTTC. The rearrangement joins TRBV4-3 to TRBJ2-1; unclear D gene. This CDR3 spans 14 amino acids. V was clipped by 0 bases and J by 1 base, with 4 bases between them. CDR1 and CDR2 (germline): LGHNA, YSLEER.

The chain couples TRBV29-1 to TRBJ2-7, with D possibly TRBD1 on 6 matching bases. This CDR3 region has 14 residues. Germline V gene sequence: CDR1 SQVTM, CDR2 ANQGSEA. V shed 2 bases and J shed 6 bases, with 17 bases lying between them. In nucleotides, the CDR3 is TGCAGCGTTGAACAGAACAGGGCTTCGAGCGAGCAGTACTTC. Translated, it gives CSVEQNRASSEQYF.

This clonotype was found many times. The J gene is TRBJ2-7, the V gene TRBV12-3 or TRBV12-4; TRBD1 might be the D (6 bases). This CDR3 is 12 amino acids long. V was clipped by 5 bases and J by 6 bases, with 11 bases between them. CDR3 DNA: TGTGCCAGCAGTAAACAGGGTAGCGAGCAGTACTTC. Amino acids: CASSKQGSEQYF.

This clonotype has a handful of counts. The chain couples TRBV5-1 to TRBJ1-1; 9 positions match TRBD1. The CDR3 consists of 14 residues. Germline CDR1 is SGHRS and CDR2 is YFSETQ. Trimming cost V 3 bases and J 6 bases; bases outside gene matches: 6. This CDR3 reads CASSWEGQGAEAFF. The CDR3 DNA follows: TGCGCCAGCAGCTGGGAGGGACAGGGTGCTGAAGCTTTCTTT.

The sample holds a few counts of this clonotype. This chain uses TRBV20-1 with TRBJ2-7, with D possibly TRBD2 on 6 matching bases. There are 13 residues in the CDR3. Germline values: CDR1 DFQATT, CDR2 SNEGSKA (reference sequence). V lost 8 bases, J lost 0 bases, and 14 bases lay in between. The CDR3: CSPIAGSSYEQYF. DNA of the CDR3: TGCAGTCCCATTGCGGGGTCCTCCTACGAGCAGTACTTC.

V gene TRBV25-1 combines with J gene TRBJ2-2, with 9 bases matching TRBD1. This CDR3 spans 16 amino acids. Germline V lookup: CDR1 MGHDK, CDR2 SYGVNS. Trimming removed 2 bases from V and 6 bases from J; junction bases left unmatched: 7. CDR3 amino acids: CASSEAGTGFAGELFF. The CDR3, as DNA: TGTGCCAGCAGTGAAGCCGGGACAGGGTTTGCCGGGGAGCTGTTTTTT.

The chain joins TRBV20-1 to TRBJ2-4, with D perhaps matching TRBD1 or TRBD2 (5 bases each). The CDR3 is made up of 11 amino acids. Germline-derived CDR1 and CDR2 are DFQATT and SNEGSKA (reference sequence). This CDR3 is CSGLGGNIQYF. In DNA, the CDR3 is TGCAGCGGGCTTGGGGGAAACATTCAGTACTTC.

There are a few counts of this clonotype. The CDR3 DNA reads TGCAGTGCGAACCCGGGACACTATTACGAGCAGTACTTC. It translates to CSANPGHYYEQYF. This sequence joins TRBV20-1 and TRBJ2-7, with TRBD1 as a possible D gene (6 bases). The CDR3 loop spans 13 amino acids. Germline V gene sequence: CDR1 DFQATT, CDR2 SNEGSKA (reference sequence). Trimming cost V 6 bases and J 4 bases, with 16 bases left between them.

CDR3: CASSEGRTSNQPQHF. CDR3 in DNA: TGTGCCAGCAGTGAGGGTCGAACTAGCAATCAGCCCCAGCATTTT. V and J are TRBV2 and TRBJ1-5, with D uncertain. The V and J ends lost 3 bases and 0 bases respectively, with 9 bases between them. CDR1 is SNHLY, CDR2 FYNNEI, per germline. The CDR3 length is 15 residues.

This clonotype turned up a few times. The chain combines TRBV28 with TRBJ1-5; 7 bases are shared with TRBD1. This CDR3 has 14 residues. V shed 4 bases, J shed 9 bases, and the junction held 9 bases outside the gene matches. The V gene's germline CDR1 is MDHEN and CDR2 SYDVKM. Here the CDR3 reads CASSSGTAETPQHF. CDR3 sequence (DNA): TGTGCCAGCAGTTCAGGGACAGCCGAAACGCCCCAGCATTTT.